This TCR beta chain was captured by sequencing in a study of identical twins (dated by TCRdb to 2015 to 2016). Regarding the complete study: TCR alpha and beta repertoires from monozygotic twins, unrelated adults of various ages and cord blood were deep-sequenced to test whether fetal clonotypes persist. Replicate twin experiments were performed at different times using different library preparation protocols to rule out contamination. Results the study describes overall, beyond this receptor: Compared with coincidental sharing between unrelated individuals, out-of-frame TCR alpha sequences shared between twins had an excess of sequences with low generation probability. Abundant cord blood beta clonotypes carried fewer insertions; young adult naive repertoires showed a weaker similar trend, while memory repertoires showed none. Because the same donors could not be followed over many years, conclusions were based on cross-sectional statistical analysis. A weaker excess of twin sharing was found in beta out-of-frame sequences because the signal-to-noise ratio was lowered by fewer shared sequences. In monozygotic twins, out-of-frame TCR alpha sharing was systematically underestimated by recombination models, although the models agreed with sharing between unrelated individuals. Invariant T cells such as MAIT and iNKT could partly confound zero-insertion analyses, though diverse VJ usage argued against this for most clonotypes.

Relative to germline, V is missing 3 bases and J is missing 0 bases, with 13 bases of the junction outside any gene match. Sequences MDHEN (CDR1) and SYDVKM (CDR2) are obtained from the germline V gene. The CDR3 contains 20 residues, cysteine and phenylalanine counted. Only the CDR3 DNA stays, 60 bases, in frame from base 1. A note on this clonotype: The specificity of this receptor is unknown. Base quality data are lacking; no much larger clone is found one base away.

Only healthy Caucasian donors were included. Receptor libraries were prepared by 5' RACE. Sequencing took place on an Illumina HiSeq 2000. Template switching introduced a universal primer binding site; the final cDNA contained a unique molecular identifier, enabling accurate counting of TCR cDNA molecules. Specific primers in the conserved constant-segment region were used to synthesize first-strand cDNA for TCR alpha and beta chains. Each cDNA library was double barcoded, with a SMART-Mk sample barcode plus Illumina barcodes, to control for contamination. Two successive PCR steps introduced TruSeq adapter sequences along with Illumina sample barcodes. The Illumina HiSeq platform was used with custom primers to sequence TCR alpha and beta cDNA libraries. As for the original processing: MiGEC processed the raw reads to extract unique molecular identifiers, while MiXCR was used to determine the CDR3 positions. Recombination models were inferred per individual with the repgenHMM and IGoR tools using an EM algorithm. The tcR package in R was used for shared clonotype analysis, with sharing normalized by the product of cloneset sizes. To study raw recombination free of thymic and clonal selection effects, out-of-frame nonproductive sequences were analyzed. TCRdb reprocessing: public reads trimmed at Q25 with fastp, clones called with MiXCR, in-frame beta chains kept. Every distinct CDR3 protein forms one entry, paired with its most common genes and DNA. The V and J calls and clone size come from TCRdb's table, not from the authors' own analysis. The sample table contains 1.5 million to 2 million distinct CDR3 sequences; only one count was recorded for less than 35% of them. About 0.25% of the sample goes to the ten largest clones.

This TCR came from a newborn girl in good health. Recombination connected TRBV28 to TRBJ1-5, with 11 bases in between that match TRBD1. Material: cord blood. DNA sequence: TGTGCCAGCAGTTTCTTAATCTCGGGACAGGGGGGGCATAGCAATCAGCCCCAGCATTTT. Translated, this is CASSFLISGQGGHSNQPQHF.